Listed below are T cell receptor beta chains from one sample, sequenced in a study of T cell changes during pregnancy in multiple sclerosis. Some clones are missing from TCRdb's copy, which holds only in-frame ones; the method was immunoSEQ multiplex PCR. The data hold some 43,000 clones, with roughly 91% observed a single time. The sequenced sample was CD8+ T cells from peripheral blood mononuclear cells, obtained in the first trimester of pregnancy. Source of these receptors: a female donor with multiple sclerosis, enrolled in a pregnancy study. CDR3s include the opening cysteine and the closing phenylalanine or tryptophan. The D gene is left open where the match is weak. Not every row has a clone size; where given, it reads once, few, many or a size class.

>TRBV2|NA|TRBJ2-3|TRBD2
TGTGCCAGCAGTGAACTAGCGGCAGATACGCAGTATTTT
CASSELAADTQYF
>TRBV6-1|NA|TRBJ1-5|NA
TGTGCCGGCAGCTATCAGCCCCAGCATTTT
CAGSYQPQHF
>TRBV18|NA|TRBJ2-7|NA
TGTGCCAGCTCCCAGGGGTCCTACGAGCAGTACTTC
CASSQGSYEQYF
>TRBV5-1|NA|TRBJ2-2|NA
TGCGCCAGCAGCTTGGATTCATGGGGGGAAACCGGGGAGCTGTTTTTT
CASSLDSWGETGELFF
>TRBV10-2|NA|TRBJ1-1|NA
TGCGCCAGCAGTGACCCGGGGGAAGGAGCTTTCTTT
CASSDPGEGAFF
>TRBV4-2|NA|TRBJ1-2|NA
TGTGCCAGCAGCCAGGCGACTATAGCTAACTATGGCTACACCTTC
CASSQATIANYGYTF
>TRBV6-1|few|TRBJ1-5|TRBD1
TGTGCCAGCAGTGACCCTGACAGGGGATACAATCAGCCCCAGCATTTT
CASSDPDRGYNQPQHF
>TRBV19|NA|TRBJ1-5|TRBD1
TGTGCCAGTAGTATCGGACAGGGGGTTTATAGCAATCAGCCCCAGCATTTT
CASSIGQGVYSNQPQHF
>TRBV4-3|once|TRBJ2-3|TRBD2
TGCGCCAGCAGCCAAGCCTTCGGGGGGGCAGATACGCAGTATTTT
CASSQAFGGADTQYF
>TRBV2|few|TRBJ1-1|NA
TGTGCCAGCAATTTCGGGGGGACTAGGGAAGCTTTCTTT
CASNFGGTREAFF
>TRBV7-2|NA|TRBJ1-4|NA
TGTGCCAGCAGCTTTATGGGGGGGAATGAAAAACTGTTTTTT
CASSFMGGNEKLFF
>TRBV13|NA|TRBJ1-2|TRBD1
TGTGCCAGCAGCCAAGGACAGGGCGGAGGCTACACCTTC
CASSQGQGGGYTF
>TRBV5-6|NA|TRBJ1-1|NA
TGTGCCAGCAGCTTAGGACAGACGAACACTGAAGCTTTCTTT
CASSLGQTNTEAFF
>TRBV28|NA|TRBJ2-3|TRBD1
TGTGCCAGCAGCGAATGGACAGGAGTGGCAGATACGCAGTATTTT
CASSEWTGVADTQYF
>TRBV7-9|NA|TRBJ2-2|TRBD2
TGTGCCAGCAGCTTGACGGGAGGCAACACCGGGGAGCTGTTTTTT
CASSLTGGNTGELFF
>TRBV7-9|NA|TRBJ1-4|NA
TGTGCCACCCCTCCCGGGGACACGGATGAAAAACTGTTTTTT
CATPPGDTDEKLFF
>TRBV6-5|NA|TRBJ1-1|NA
TGTGCCAGCAGTTATAGGGGTCCCACTGAAGCTTTCTTT
CASSYRGPTEAFF
>TRBV30|NA|TRBJ2-2|NA
TGTGCCTGGAGTGTACGGGGCGGGACGAGCACCGGGGAGCTGTTTTTT
CAWSVRGGTSTGELFF
>TRBV6-1|NA|TRBJ2-1|TRBD1
TGTGCCAGCACCCCCTGGGACAGCCGACCCGAGCAGTTCTTC
CASTPWDSRPEQFF
>TRBV2|NA|TRBJ2-1|NA
TGTGCCAGCAGTGAATCCCAGGGCCTGGGTGAGCAGTTCTTC
CASSESQGLGEQFF
>TRBV2|NA|TRBJ1-4|NA
TGTGCCAGCTGTGCGGAGAAGAGGTATGAAAAACTGTTTTTT
CASCAEKRYEKLFF
>TRBV28|NA|TRBJ2-7|NA
TGTGCCAGCAGTTCCCTGAAAATTTCTGAACGGGGGAGCGAGCAGTACTTC
CASSSLKISERGSEQYF
>TRBV11-2|few|TRBJ1-1|NA
TGTGCCAGCAGTGTAGATGAAGCTTTCTTT
CASSVDEAFF
>TRBV11-3|NA|TRBJ2-7|NA
TGTGCCAGCAGCTTGGAAGGGGCGACCTCACACGAGCAGTACTTC
CASSLEGATSHEQYF
>TRBV9|NA|TRBJ1-2|TRBD1
TGTGCCAGCAGCCAGGGGGATCACTATGGCTACACCTTC
CASSQGDHYGYTF
>TRBV5-5|NA|TRBJ2-7|TRBD2
TGTGCCAGCAGCTTGGGCCCAGCGGGAGGGCCTTACGAGCAGTACTTC
CASSLGPAGGPYEQYF
>TRBV6-5|few|TRBJ2-1|TRBD1
TGTGCCAGCAGTTATGGGACAGGGAGGAGCAATGAGCAGTTCTTC
CASSYGTGRSNEQFF
>TRBV7-9|NA|TRBJ2-7|TRBD2
TGTGCCAGCAGCCCAGAAGGGACTAGACCGAGGTACGAGCAGTACTTC
CASSPEGTRPRYEQYF
>TRBV5-4|NA|TRBJ2-7|NA
TGTGCCAGCAGCTTGGCCTCTTATTTCGGGTCCTACGAGCAGTACTTC
CASSLASYFGSYEQYF
>TRBV7-6|NA|TRBJ2-7|TRBD2
TGTGCCAGCAGCTTAGCGCCCAGCGGGAGGGCCAGGGAGCAGTACTTC
CASSLAPSGRAREQYF
>TRBV10-2|NA|TRBJ2-7|TRBD2
TGCGCCAGCAACTTACTAGCGGGGGCATCCTACGAGCAGTACTTC
CASNLLAGASYEQYF
>TRBV5-4|many|TRBJ2-2|TRBD1
TGTGCCAGCAGCTCCGGGACAGGGTTTACCGGGGAGCTGTTTTTT
CASSSGTGFTGELFF
>TRBV7-9|NA|TRBJ1-2|NA
TGTGCCAGCAGCTTAGTCCTCGGTTCCCATGGCTACACCTTC
CASSLVLGSHGYTF
>TRBV19|few|TRBJ1-1|NA
TGTGCCAGTAGTATTTCCCAGAACACTGAAGCTTTCTTT
CASSISQNTEAFF
>TRBV4-2|NA|TRBJ2-2|TRBD2
TGTGCCAGCAGCCAAGATAATAGCGGGAGCGACACCGGGGAGCTGTTTTTT
CASSQDNSGSDTGELFF
>TRBV27|NA|TRBJ1-1|NA
TGTGCCAGCAGTCCCCCGAGCAGGGTGGGTGAAGCTTTCTTT
CASSPPSRVGEAFF
>TRBV6-5|NA|TRBJ2-1|NA
TGTGCCAGCAGTTTCAGGTCCTACAATGAGCAGTTCTTC
CASSFRSYNEQFF